This passage covers 2 T cell receptor beta chains from one sample sequenced in a study of CD8 T cells in Susac syndrome. With random hexamers, roughly 0.45 to 1 ug RNA was reverse transcribed. TCRdb analysed the immunoSEQ multiplex PCR reads with MiXCR anew, one entry per CDR3 protein. Among about 430,000 distinct CDR3 sequences listed, 75% to 90% were seen once. The specimen was CD8+ T cells from PBMCs. These receptors came from a human donor with multiple sclerosis.

This sequence joins TRBV2 and TRBJ1-2; D is ambiguous. V lost 5 bases, J lost 4 bases, and 11 bases lay in between. The germline V gene has CDR1 SNHLY and CDR2 FYNNEI. The CDR3 runs to 13 residues. The CDR3 spells CASSKSYFYGYTF. As DNA, the CDR3 is TGTGCCAGCAGTAAGTCATATTTCTATGGCTACACCTTC.

The chain links TRBV30 to TRBJ1-1, with D unresolved. There are 10 residues in the CDR3. The germline CDR1 and CDR2 sequences are GTSNPN and SVGIG (reference sequence). Trimming took 8 bases from V and 6 from J, leaving 10 bases between them. In nucleotides, the CDR3 is TGTGCCGTGGGCCCGGCTGAAGCTTTCTTT. It codes for CAVGPAEAFF.